This T cell receptor beta chain was captured in a study of blood T cell repertoires in COVID-19. Overall study: Nucleic acid was either cDNA or gDNA, and it came from T cells, B-cell-depleted T cells, or PBMCs.

Germline assignment: CDR1 SGHVS and CDR2 FNYEAQ. V trimming: 5 bases; J trimming: 2 bases; junction bases outside the gene matches: 18. The CDR3 contains 21 residues. Repertoires were generated with immunoSEQ multiplex PCR, while TCRdb's copy carries only in-frame clones and drops some. The sample lists about 82,000 clones; around 85% were seen once. The specimen was peripheral blood. The TCR sequence derives from a man at least 80 years old with active or convalescent COVID-19. The chain combines TRBV7-6 with TRBJ2-6, with 10 nucleotides matching TRBD1. The chain's CDR3 is CASSPRPGQGNRSAGANVLTF. Here the CDR3 DNA reads TGTGCCAGCAGCCCAAGACCGGGACAGGGGAATAGGTCCGCTGGGGCCAACGTCCTGACTTTC.